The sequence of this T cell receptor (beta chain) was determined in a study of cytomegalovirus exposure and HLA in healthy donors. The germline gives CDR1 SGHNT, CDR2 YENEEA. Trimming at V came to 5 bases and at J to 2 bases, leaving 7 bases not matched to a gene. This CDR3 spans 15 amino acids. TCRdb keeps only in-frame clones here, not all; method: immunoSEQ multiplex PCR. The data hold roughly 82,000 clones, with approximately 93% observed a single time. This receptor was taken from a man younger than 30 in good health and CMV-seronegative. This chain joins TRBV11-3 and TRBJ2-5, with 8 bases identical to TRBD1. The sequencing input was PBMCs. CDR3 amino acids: CASSPRQGSQETQYF. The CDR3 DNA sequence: TGTGCCAGCAGCCCCAGACAGGGGTCGCAAGAGACCCAGTACTTC. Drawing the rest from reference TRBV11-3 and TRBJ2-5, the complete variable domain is EAGVVQSPRYKIIEKKQPVAFWCNPISGHNTLYWYLQNLGQGPELLIRYENEEAVDDSQLPKDRFSAERLKGVDSTLKIQPAELGDSAVYLCASSPRQGSQETQYFGPGTRLLVL.